What follows are 29 T cell receptor beta chains derived from one specimen sequenced in a study of spatial heterogeneity in lung cancer. Time point described: sample taken at primary tumor resection. Their antigen targets remain unknown. TCRdb fed the 5' RACE reads into MiXCR, producing one record per CDR3 protein. The sample has 9,500 to 11,000 distinct CDR3 sequences, 4% to 6.5% seen once; the top ten hold roughly 12%. Findings and limits, study-wide: Mutation counts in tumors were tracked by counts of expanded intratumoral alpha and beta TCRs.

The sequencing here drew on lung tumor tissue, taken at surgery. These receptor sequences come from a male donor with early-stage non-small cell lung cancer.

This clonotype was counted ten times or more. A library made for alpha chains picked up this beta chain off target, so its size means little. V gene TRBV4-1 combines with J gene TRBJ1-5; 8 bases are shared with TRBD1. With 0 bases clipped from V and 8 bases from J, the junction kept 3 bases outside the gene matches. Per germline, CDR1 MGHRA and CDR2 YSYEKL. This CDR3 contains 14 residues. The CDR3 spells CASSQENRGKPQHF. In nucleotides, the CDR3 is TGCGCCAGCAGCCAAGAAAACAGGGGGAAGCCCCAGCATTTT.

This clonotype appeared many times. Since it is a stray read in a library aimed at alpha chains, this beta chain has a size that is not meaningful. This chain connects TRBV5-4 to TRBJ1-2, with 7 bases fitting TRBD1. From germline, CDR1 is SGHNT and CDR2 YYREEE (reference sequence). The trim removed 3 bases at V and 2 bases at J, leaving 4 bases unmatched. The CDR3 consists of 14 residues. As DNA, the CDR3 is TGTGCCAGCAGCTGGGGACAGAAAAACTATGGCTACACCTTC. It translates to CASSWGQKNYGYTF.

This clonotype was seen more than once but under ten times. A library made for alpha chains picked up this beta chain off target, so its size means little. The CDR3 spells CASSTGTSGSGELFF. CDR3 bases: TGTGCCAGCAGCACGGGGACTAGCGGGTCCGGGGAGCTGTTTTTT. The rearrangement links TRBV7-2 to TRBJ2-2; 12 bases map to TRBD2. Germline V gives CDR1 SGHTA, CDR2 FQGNSA. The CDR3 sequence is 15 residues long. V trimming: 5 bases; J trimming: 6 bases; junction bases outside the gene matches: 4.

This clonotype showed up many times. Since the library was made to target alpha chains, this beta chain is a stray read and its abundance is not meaningful. The rearrangement joins TRBV28 to TRBJ2-2; D assignment may be TRBD1 or TRBD2 (5 bases each). The CDR3 spans 15 residues. Trimming stripped 3 bases from V and 6 bases from J, with 14 bases between. Germline-derived CDR1 and CDR2 are MDHEN and SYDVKM. Here the CDR3 reads CASSLGQGDAGELFF. The CDR3 DNA sequence: TGTGCCAGCAGTTTGGGTCAGGGAGACGCCGGGGAGCTGTTTTTT.

This clonotype has a handful of counts. The library was prepared for alpha chains; this beta chain is a stray read, so its frequency means little. The chain combines TRBV5-1 with TRBJ2-1; TRBD1 aligns across 7 bases. Per germline, CDR1 SGHRS and CDR2 YFSETQ. V shed 0 bases, J shed 6 bases, and the junction held 6 bases outside the gene matches. The CDR3 extends over 15 amino acids. The CDR3 protein is CASSLGRNRGNEQFF. CDR3 nucleotide sequence: TGCGCCAGCAGCTTGGGACGAAACAGGGGCAATGAGCAGTTCTTC.

This clonotype was picked up many times. Because this beta chain is a stray read in a library intended to capture alpha chains, its abundance should not be given much weight. The gene calls are TRBV12-3 or TRBV12-4 and TRBJ2-3; 13 bases line up with TRBD2. J lost 6 bases, V lost 5 bases, and 2 bases had no gene match. This CDR3 spans 14 amino acids. CDR3 nucleotides: TGTGCCAGCAGTCCGACTAGCGGGGGGGATACGCAGTATTTT. Its translation is CASSPTSGGDTQYF.

This clonotype was detected ten times or more. This beta chain is a stray read from a library made for alpha chains; its abundance is not meaningful. J is TRBJ2-3 and V is TRBV11-1; D may be TRBD2 (6 bases). Germline V gene sequence: CDR1 SGHAT, CDR2 FQDESV (reference sequence). The CDR3 spans 17 residues. V shed 0 bases and J shed 5 bases, with 18 bases lying between them. CDR3 residues: CASSLALRLGEQDTQYF. CDR3 nucleotide sequence: TGTGCCAGCAGCTTAGCGTTGAGACTAGGGGAGCAAGATACGCAGTATTTT.

By sample fraction, this clonotype is medium-sized. The library was prepared for alpha chains; this beta chain is a stray read, so its frequency means little. The chain has TRBV6-1 and TRBJ2-7, with 13 nucleotides matching TRBD2. J lost 6 bases, V lost 4 bases, and 9 bases had no gene match. This CDR3 region has 16 residues. Germline CDR1 and CDR2: MNHNS and SASEGT. The CDR3 sequence is CASSVGTSGKKGEQYF. The CDR3 DNA sequence: TGTGCCAGCAGTGTCGGGACTAGCGGGAAAAAAGGCGAGCAGTACTTC.

As for this clonotype: In a library made to pick up alpha chains, this beta chain is a stray read with a size that means little. The chain joins TRBV6-5 to TRBJ2-3; no reliable D call. The V end lost 2 bases, the J end lost 7 bases, and 13 bases lay between the germline ends. The germline CDR1 and CDR2 sequences are MNHEY and SVGAGI. The CDR3 runs 14 residues. DNA for the CDR3: TGTGCCAGCAGTTACCCCGGGCCCACGAATACGCAGTATTTT. It is translated as CASSYPGPTNTQYF.

This clonotype was counted many times. Found in a library prepared for alpha chains, this beta chain is an off-target read, and its abundance has little meaning. This chain connects TRBV4-2 to TRBJ1-6, with 8 positions matching TRBD1. CDR3 length equals 14 residues. Germline assignment: CDR1 LGHNA and CDR2 YNFKEQ. V lost 4 bases to trimming and J lost 11 bases; unmatched junction nucleotides: 7. The CDR3 reads CASSPDRGKAPLHF. CDR3 coding DNA: TGTGCCAGCAGCCCCGACAGGGGAAAGGCACCCCTCCACTTT.

At least ten counts were recorded for this clonotype. The library was prepared for alpha chains; this beta chain is a stray read, so its frequency means little. In nucleotides, the CDR3 is TGTGCCAGCAGCGTAGGAAACGAGGGCGCCTCGAATGAAAAACTGTTTTTT. This encodes CASSVGNEGASNEKLFF. V and J are TRBV9 and TRBJ1-4, with no clear D. V was clipped by 0 bases and J by 5 bases, with 17 bases between them. This CDR3 has 17 residues. The germline CDR1 and CDR2 sequences are SGDLS and YYNGEE.

This clonotype was detected many times. Being off target in a library aimed at alpha chains, this beta chain has a size of little meaning. The rearrangement links TRBV20-1 to TRBJ1-1; D gene uncertain. The CDR3 runs 14 residues. Germline CDR1 DFQATT, CDR2 SNEGSKA (reference sequence). Trimming pared 1 base from V and 0 bases from J, leaving 9 bases between. The CDR3 DNA is TGCAGTGCTAGAGTGTCAGTGATGAACACTGAAGCTTTCTTT. Translating gives CSARVSVMNTEAFF.

This clonotype was counted ten times or more. Being off target in a library aimed at alpha chains, this beta chain has a size of little meaning. The CDR3 loop reads CASSGRTGGITDTQYF. In nucleotides, the CDR3 is TGTGCCAGCAGTGGGAGGACAGGGGGCATAACAGATACGCAGTATTTT. V usage is TRBV6-1 and J usage is TRBJ2-3; 11 positions match TRBD1. The length of the CDR3 is 16 residues. Germline V CDR1 and CDR2: MNHNS, SASEGT. J gave up 3 bases and V 4 bases, and 6 bases lay outside the gene matches.

The table lists this clonotype with many counts. The size of this beta chain means little, since it is a stray read in a library made for alpha chains. V is TRBV5-1 and J is TRBJ1-2; TRBD1 is a possible D gene (6 bases). Germline V gives CDR1 SGHRS, CDR2 YFSETQ. Between the trimmed V and J ends, which lost 4 bases and 6 bases, there was a span of 19 bases. The CDR3 sequence is 15 residues long. CDR3 loop: CASSDGTPSANGYTF. The CDR3 nucleotides read TGCGCCAGCAGCGATGGGACACCGAGTGCCAATGGCTACACCTTC.

In its sample, this clonotype was seen many times. This beta chain is an unintended read in a library built for alpha chains; its size means little. The rearrangement links TRBV7-8 to TRBJ1-3; D uncertain. Germline V gene sequence: CDR1 SGHVS, CDR2 FQNEAQ. Trimming took 4 bases from V and 4 from J, leaving 11 bases between them. The CDR3 spans 14 residues. The CDR3 DNA sequence: TGTGCCAGCAGCTCCCCGGGGTTCGGAAACACCATATATTTT. Translating gives CASSSPGFGNTIYF.

This clonotype was seen repeatedly, ten times or more. The library was prepared for alpha chains; this beta chain is a stray read, so its frequency means little. The chain recombines TRBV6-2 or TRBV6-3 with TRBJ2-1; D is possibly TRBD1 (7 bases). Germline V gene lookup returns CDR1 MNHEY and CDR2 SVGEGT. The CDR3 sequence is 11 residues long. Trimming took 6 bases from V and 13 from J, leaving 13 bases between them. The CDR3 loop reads CASSPRGEQFF. The CDR3 DNA follows: TGTGCCAGCAGCCCCAGGGGGGAACAGTTCTTC.

In its sample, this clonotype was seen many times. Since the library was made to target alpha chains, this beta chain is a stray read and its abundance is not meaningful. J is TRBJ2-3 and V is TRBV24-1; D is possibly TRBD1 (5 bases). This CDR3 has 14 amino acids. Trimming pared 5 bases from V and 1 base from J, leaving 9 bases between. CDR1 KGHDR and CDR2 SFDVKD come from the germline V gene. The CDR3 DNA reads TGTGCCACCAGTGGGGGCTTCCGCACAGATACGCAGTATTTT. Protein sequence: CATSGGFRTDTQYF.

This clonotype was picked up many times. This beta chain represents an off-target read in a library built for alpha chains; its size is of limited meaning. V is TRBV27 and J is TRBJ2-2; perhaps TRBD2 as D (5 bases). Trimming removed 4 bases at V and 4 bases at J, with 7 bases between. This CDR3 is built from 13 residues. The V gene's germline CDR1 is MNHEY and CDR2 SMNVEV (reference sequence). CDR3 in DNA: TGTGCCAGCAGTTCCACTAGCACCGGGGAGCTGTTTTTT. Residues: CASSSTSTGELFF.

This clonotype is classed as medium-sized (0.01 to 0.1%). Little can be read into the size of this beta chain, an off-target read in a library designed for alpha chains. Here the CDR3 reads CASREAGVYEQYF. In DNA form, the CDR3 reads TGTGCCAGCAGGGAGGCAGGGGTCTACGAGCAGTACTTC. The V gene is TRBV12-3 or TRBV12-4, the J gene TRBJ2-7; possible D gene TRBD1, 6 bases. This CDR3 is built from 13 residues. Trimming removed 6 bases at V and 3 bases at J, with 12 bases between.

This clonotype was observed at least ten times. Because the library targeted alpha chains, this beta chain is an off-target read whose size means little. This sequence joins TRBV27 and TRBJ2-5; a weak D match, TRBD2 (7 bases). The CDR3 covers 13 residues. Germline V lookup: CDR1 MNHEY, CDR2 SMNVEV (reference sequence). Between the trimmed V and J ends, which lost 3 bases and 7 bases, there was a span of 12 bases. The CDR3 DNA follows: TGTGCCAGCAGTTTCGAAAGGGGGGGGACCCAGTACTTC. It yields the protein CASSFERGGTQYF.

This clonotype is medium-sized within its sample. This beta chain came through as a stray read in a library set up for alpha chains, and its size says little. The chain carries TRBV13 and TRBJ2-1; D possibly uses TRBD1 or TRBD2 (6 bases each). Looked up from germline, CDR1 is PRHDT and CDR2 is FYEKMQ (reference sequence). V was shortened by 7 bases and J by 4 bases, with 26 bases between the two germline ends. The CDR3 runs to 18 residues. CDR3 in amino acids: CASNSGLRGPIGYNEQFF. As DNA, the CDR3 is TGTGCCAGCAACTCAGGCCTCCGGGGGCCGATAGGATACAATGAGCAGTTCTTC. Supplemented by reference TRBV13 and TRBJ2-1, the full variable domain reads AAGVIQSPRHLIKEKRETATLKCYPIPRHDTVYWYQQGPGQDPQFLISFYEKMQSDKGSIPDRFSAQQFSDYHSELNMSSLELGDSALYFCASNSGLRGPIGYNEQFFGPGTRLTVL.

This clonotype showed up many times. This beta chain came through as a stray read in a library set up for alpha chains, and its size says little. The genes are TRBV2 and TRBJ2-1; TRBD2 matches at 8 bases. Germline V CDR1 and CDR2: SNHLY, FYNNEI. CDR3 length: 17 residues. The V segment lost 5 bases and the J segment 5 bases; nucleotides outside the gene matches: 14. The CDR3 reads CASSPLAGTRRDNEQFF. CDR3 DNA sequence: TGTGCCAGCAGTCCGCTCGCCGGGACTAGGCGGGACAATGAGCAGTTCTTC.

This clonotype was seen ten or more times. Within a library made for alpha chains, this beta chain is off target, and its count is uninformative. The chain employs TRBV6-5 and TRBJ1-5, with 7 bases fitting TRBD1. This CDR3 is built from 15 residues. V lost 6 bases, J lost 9 bases, and 14 bases stayed unmatched. The germline V gene has CDR1 MNHEY and CDR2 SVGAGI. CDR3 loop: CASRRGQAMEWPQHF. The CDR3 nucleotides are TGTGCCAGCAGACGAGGACAGGCCATGGAGTGGCCCCAGCATTTT.

This clonotype ranks as medium-sized. This beta chain appears as a stray read in a library generated for alpha chains; its size is not informative. J is TRBJ1-6 and V is TRBV6-6; possible D gene TRBD1, 6 bases. The CDR3 is 11 residues long. Between the trimmed V and J ends, which lost 6 bases and 10 bases, there was a span of 7 bases. CDR1 and CDR2 from the germline V gene are MNHNY and SVGAGI (reference sequence). CDR3 in amino acids: CASRDRSPLHF. DNA of the CDR3: TGTGCCAGCAGGGACAGATCACCCCTCCACTTT.

This clonotype was detected ten times or more. The size of this beta chain means little, since it is a stray read in a library made for alpha chains. In DNA form, the CDR3 reads TGTGCCAGCAGTCCATCTTTCGGTGGAAACACCATATATTTT. This gives the protein CASSPSFGGNTIYF. This chain joins TRBV6-5 and TRBJ1-3; D uncertain. Germline assignment: CDR1 MNHEY and CDR2 SVGAGI. With 5 bases removed from V and 3 bases from J, the gap between germline ends came to 11 bases. The CDR3 is 14 amino acids.

This clonotype has at least ten counts. Little can be read into the size of this beta chain, an off-target read in a library designed for alpha chains. The chain combines TRBV20-1 with TRBJ1-2; no firm D call. The V gene lost 1 base and the J gene lost 1 base, with 19 bases spanning the gap. The germline V gene has CDR1 DFQATT and CDR2 SNEGSKA (reference sequence). This CDR3 comprises 17 residues. The CDR3 spells CSARGSVWEAFNYGYTF. CDR3 DNA sequence: TGCAGTGCTAGAGGTAGCGTCTGGGAAGCGTTTAACTATGGCTACACCTTC.

A note on this clonotype: This beta chain is a stray read from a library made for alpha chains; its abundance is not meaningful. This chain uses TRBV6-1 with TRBJ2-7; 8 positions agree with TRBD1. Trimming at V came to 2 bases and at J to 4 bases, leaving 1 base not matched to a gene. The germline V gene encodes CDR1 MNHNS and CDR2 SASEGT. CDR3 length: 13 amino acids. Here the CDR3 reads CASSEHRGYEQYF. The CDR3 coding sequence is TGTGCCAGCAGTGAACACAGGGGGTACGAGCAGTACTTC.

This clonotype occurred many times. This beta chain lies outside the target of a library built for alpha chains; its clone size means little. The V and J genes are TRBV6-5 and TRBJ2-2; 8 bases fit TRBD1. Germline-derived CDR1 and CDR2 are MNHEY and SVGAGI. The CDR3 loop spans 16 amino acids. V trimming: 0 bases; J trimming: 4 bases; junction bases outside the gene matches: 4. DNA for the CDR3: TGTGCCAGCAGTTACTCGAATGACAGGGGCACCGGGGAGCTGTTTTTT. Translation gives CASSYSNDRGTGELFF.

This clonotype occurred many times. This beta chain is an unintended read in a library built for alpha chains; its size means little. V is TRBV5-1 and J is TRBJ2-7; maybe TRBD2 (6 bases). Germline CDR1 and CDR2: SGHRS and YFSETQ. The V end lost 6 bases, the J end lost 5 bases, and 18 bases lay between the germline ends. The CDR3 is 14 amino acids. The CDR3 reads CASTRDSKIHEQYF. CDR3 bases: TGCGCCAGCACCCGGGACTCGAAGATCCACGAGCAGTACTTC.